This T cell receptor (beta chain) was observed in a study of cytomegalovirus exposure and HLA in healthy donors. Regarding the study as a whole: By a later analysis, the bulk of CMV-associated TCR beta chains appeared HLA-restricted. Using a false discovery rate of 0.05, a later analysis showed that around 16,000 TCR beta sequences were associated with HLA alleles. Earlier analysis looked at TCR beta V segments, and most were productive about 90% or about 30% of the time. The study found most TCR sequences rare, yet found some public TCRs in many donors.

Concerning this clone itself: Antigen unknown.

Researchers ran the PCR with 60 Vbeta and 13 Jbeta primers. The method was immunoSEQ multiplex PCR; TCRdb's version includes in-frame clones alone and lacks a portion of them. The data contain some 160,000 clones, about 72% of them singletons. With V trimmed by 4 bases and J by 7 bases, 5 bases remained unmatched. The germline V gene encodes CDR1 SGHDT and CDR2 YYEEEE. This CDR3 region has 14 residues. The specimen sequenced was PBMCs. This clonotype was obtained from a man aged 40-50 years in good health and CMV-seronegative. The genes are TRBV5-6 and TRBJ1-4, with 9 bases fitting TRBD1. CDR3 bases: TGTGCCAGCAGCCCAGGGACAGGGTCTGAAAAACTGTTTTTT. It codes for CASSPGTGSEKLFF.